Presented here are 24 T cell receptor beta chains from one specimen sequenced in a study of T cell responses to AZD1222 COVID-19 vaccine. Here immunoSEQ multiplex PCR was the method, and the copy in TCRdb shows in-frame clones only, minus some. The sample includes 95,000 to 150,000 clones, about 90% of them seen just once. The sample was peripheral blood, taken on day 0 of AZD1222 vaccination. These receptors all come from an adult in good health.

The rearrangement joins TRBV3-1 (or the pseudogene TRBV3-2) to TRBJ2-6; D possibly uses TRBD1 or TRBD2 (6 bases each). Germline CDR1 LGHDT, CDR2 YNNKEL (reference sequence). Deletions cut 1 base from V and 3 bases from J, with 19 bases between. The CDR3 spans 19 residues. In DNA, the CDR3 is TGTGCCAGCAGCCAAGTAGCGTCGGGGGCCTCATATGGGGCCAACGTCCTGACTTTC. Translated: CASSQVASGASYGANVLTF.

The chain joins TRBV5-1 to TRBJ1-2; 9 nucleotides match TRBD1. Per germline, CDR1 SGHRS and CDR2 YFSETQ. V was clipped by 4 bases and J by 6 bases; unmatched bases: 10. The CDR3 covers 15 residues. The CDR3 is CASSTSTGGGNGYTF. The CDR3 DNA reads as TGCGCCAGCAGCACAAGTACAGGGGGCGGAAATGGCTACACCTTC.

V and J are TRBV29-1 and TRBJ2-3; 11 bases are shared with TRBD1. CDR1 is SQVTM, CDR2 ANQGSEA, per germline. Trimming cost V 6 bases and J 3 bases; bases outside gene matches: 8. The CDR3 extends over 15 amino acids. The chain's CDR3 is CSVERDRGSTDTQYF. The CDR3 nucleotides are TGCAGCGTAGAGAGGGACAGGGGGAGTACAGATACGCAGTATTTT.

The genes are TRBV9 and TRBJ2-6, with D hard to call. CDR1 and CDR2 from the germline V gene are SGDLS and YYNGEE. The length of the CDR3 is 16 residues. Trimming pared 0 bases from V and 1 base from J, leaving 8 bases between. CDR3 DNA: TGTGCCAGCAGCGTAGTGGGAAGTTCTGGGGCCAACGTCCTGACTTTC. It yields the protein CASSVVGSSGANVLTF.

The V call is TRBV3-1 (or the pseudogene TRBV3-2), the J call TRBJ1-6; D is possibly TRBD1 (5 bases). Germline V lookup: CDR1 LGHDT, CDR2 YNNKEL (reference sequence). The CDR3 contains 19 residues. The V and J ends lost 3 bases and 0 bases respectively, with 18 bases between them. The CDR3 sequence is CASSHALGDESSYNSPLHF. The CDR3 coding sequence is TGTGCCAGCAGCCATGCCTTAGGGGACGAGAGCTCCTATAATTCACCCCTCCACTTT.

The chain carries TRBV2 and TRBJ1-1; D gene unclear. Germline CDR1 reads SNHLY; CDR2 reads FYNNEI. The length of the CDR3 is 13 residues. V was pared by 6 bases and J by 2 bases, with 10 bases between. This chain's CDR3 is CASRRETNTEAFF. Written as DNA, the CDR3 is TGTGCCAGCAGGAGGGAGACTAACACTGAAGCTTTCTTT.

The DNA for the CDR3 is TGTGCCAGCAGTGAAGAAAGGGGTCGCACAGATACGCAGTATTTT. It yields the protein CASSEERGRTDTQYF. The chain combines TRBV2 with TRBJ2-3; perhaps TRBD1 as D (5 bases). This CDR3 has 15 amino acids. Trimming removed 1 base from V and 1 base from J, with 9 bases in between. Germline lookup yields CDR1 SNHLY and CDR2 FYNNEI.

The gene calls are TRBV27 and TRBJ2-7, with D possibly matching TRBD1 (7 bases). V was clipped by 0 bases and J by 3 bases, with 15 bases between them. CDR3 size: 16 residues. Germline CDR1 and CDR2: MNHEY and SMNVEV (reference sequence). CDR3 DNA sequence: TGTGCCAGCAGTTTATCCACAGGGGAGGCTTACTACGAGCAGTACTTC. Translating it yields CASSLSTGEAYYEQYF.

V usage is TRBV7-2 and J usage is TRBJ2-1, with 11 bases fitting TRBD2. V was pared by 3 bases and J by 7 bases, with 14 bases of the junction left unmatched. The CDR3 length is 18 residues. Germline V gene lookup returns CDR1 SGHTA and CDR2 FQGNSA. The CDR3 here is CASSFRVFGTSGHNEQFF. In nucleotides, the CDR3 is TGTGCCAGCAGCTTTCGGGTGTTCGGGACTAGCGGACATAATGAGCAGTTCTTC.

This chain uses TRBV28 with TRBJ2-7; 9 positions match TRBD1. The junction had 6 bases not matched to a gene; V was cut back by 6 bases and J by 3 bases. This CDR3 is 14 amino acids long. Germline V gene lookup returns CDR1 MDHEN and CDR2 SYDVKM. The CDR3 is CASRQGQGYYEQYF. The CDR3 coding sequence is TGTGCCAGCAGACAAGGACAGGGGTACTACGAGCAGTACTTC.

This chain connects TRBV5-4 to TRBJ2-7, with 8 positions matching TRBD2. Germline V gene lookup returns CDR1 SGHNT and CDR2 YYREEE (reference sequence). The J segment lost 2 bases and the V segment lost 3 bases, leaving 4 bases of the junction unmatched. The CDR3 length is 14 residues. CDR3: CASSWAGGTYEQYF. Written as DNA, the CDR3 is TGTGCCAGCAGCTGGGCGGGGGGTACCTACGAGCAGTACTTC.

The genes are TRBV20-1 and TRBJ2-7; D possibly corresponds to TRBD2 (6 bases). V lost 3 bases and J lost 6, with 21 bases in between. CDR1 is DFQATT and CDR2 is SNEGSKA in the germline V gene (reference sequence). The CDR3 contains 15 residues. For the CDR3, the DNA is TGCAGTGCTAGTGGAGGCAGCGGCGGGAAAGGCGAGCAGTACTTC. Translation gives CSASGGSGGKGEQYF.

The V and J genes are TRBV7-9 and TRBJ2-7; possibly TRBD1 for D (5 bases). This CDR3 is built from 15 residues. CDR1 is SEHNR, CDR2 FQNEAQ, per germline (reference sequence). Deletions cut 3 bases from V and 1 base from J, with 13 bases between. The CDR3 is CASSFVQTASYEQYF. In DNA form, the CDR3 reads TGTGCCAGCAGCTTTGTTCAGACAGCATCCTACGAGCAGTACTTC.

This clone was counted once. V and J are TRBV6-2 or TRBV6-3 and TRBJ2-3, with 14 bases matching TRBD2. Losses at the gene ends were 0 bases for V and 5 bases for J; bases not matched to a gene: 1. The CDR3 is made up of 16 amino acids. Germline V gene lookup returns CDR1 MNHEY and CDR2 SVGEGT. CDR3 bases: TGTGCCAGCAGTTACTCGACTAGCGGGAGGGGAGATACGCAGTATTTT. Translated: CASSYSTSGRGDTQYF.

This chain links TRBV30 with TRBJ1-4, with 8 nucleotides matching TRBD1. V was clipped by 4 bases and J by 8 bases; unmatched bases: 12. The germline V gene encodes CDR1 GTSNPN and CDR2 SVGIG (reference sequence). The CDR3 length is 15 residues. CDR3 amino acids: CAWNSLGTGGEKLFF. DNA for the CDR3: TGTGCCTGGAATTCTCTCGGGACAGGCGGGGAAAAACTGTTTTTT.

This clone turned up a few times. The chain is built from TRBV18 and TRBJ2-7; 12 nucleotides match TRBD2. The germline V gene has CDR1 KGHSH and CDR2 LQKENI. The length of the CDR3 is 16 residues. V was clipped by 2 bases and J by 3 bases; unmatched bases: 5. The CDR3: CASSPRASGRGYEQYF. CDR3 nucleotide sequence: TGTGCCAGCTCACCAAGGGCTAGCGGGAGGGGCTACGAGCAGTACTTC.

The chain joins TRBV14 to TRBJ2-2; TRBD1 aligns across 10 bases. The junction had 7 bases not matched to a gene; V was cut back by 2 bases and J by 1 base. The CDR3 runs to 18 residues. Germline-derived CDR1 and CDR2 are SGHDN and FVKESK. The CDR3, as DNA: TGTGCCAGCAGCCAACGGGACAGGGGACTTCTGAACACCGGGGAGCTGTTTTTT. Translation: CASSQRDRGLLNTGELFF.

V usage is TRBV5-1 and J usage is TRBJ2-3; D is possibly TRBD2 (6 bases). CDR1 SGHRS and CDR2 YFSETQ come from the germline V gene. Trimming stripped 3 bases from V and 3 bases from J, with 14 bases between. The CDR3 covers 15 residues. The CDR3 is CASSSGGRGTDTQYF. The CDR3, as DNA: TGCGCCAGCAGCTCAGGTGGACGGGGGACAGATACGCAGTATTTT.

The gene calls are TRBV6-5 and TRBJ1-2; D is unresolved. Per the germline V gene, CDR1 is MNHEY and CDR2 is SVGAGI. V was cut by 8 bases and J by 4 bases, with 8 bases left in between. The length of the CDR3 is 11 residues. CDR3: CASVVSYGYTF. The CDR3 coding sequence is TGTGCCAGCGTAGTAAGCTATGGCTACACCTTC.

The rearrangement uses TRBV5-4 and TRBJ1-6; TRBD1 agrees at 7 bases. The CDR3 extends over 15 amino acids. With V trimmed by 4 bases and J by 7 bases, 8 bases remained unmatched. The germline V gene has CDR1 SGHNT and CDR2 YYREEE (reference sequence). The DNA of the CDR3 is TGTGCCAGCAGCCGCGAACTGGGACAGAATTCACCCCTCCACTTT. Encoded protein: CASSRELGQNSPLHF.

V usage is TRBV2 and J usage is TRBJ2-1; D gene ambiguous. The CDR3 is made up of 12 amino acids. Trimming removed 6 bases from V and 0 bases from J, with 3 bases in between. Germline CDR1 SNHLY, CDR2 FYNNEI. The DNA of the CDR3 is TGTGCCAGCAGGAGCTCCTACAATGAGCAGTTCTTC. It encodes CASRSSYNEQFF.

The chain is built from TRBV7-3 and TRBJ2-7, with 9 positions matching TRBD1. The CDR3 extends over 14 amino acids. J was trimmed by 4 bases and V by 5 bases; bases with no gene match: 6. In germline, CDR1 is SGHTA, CDR2 FQGTGA. The CDR3 protein is CASSPGQGRYEQYF. In DNA form, the CDR3 reads TGTGCCAGCAGCCCAGGACAGGGGAGGTACGAGCAGTACTTC. Complete variable domain (other parts from reference TRBV7-3 and TRBJ2-7): GAGVSQTPSNKVTEKGKYVELRCDPISGHTALYWYRQSLGQGPEFLIYFQGTGAADDSGLPNDRFFAVRPEGSVSTLKIQRTERGDSAVYLCASSPGQGRYEQYFGPGTRLTVT.

The chain links TRBV7-2 to TRBJ2-7; D unclear. Germline CDR1 is SGHTA and CDR2 is FQGNSA. V lost 2 bases, J lost 1 base, and 18 bases lay in between. This CDR3 comprises 17 residues. The CDR3 is CASSLYKGFERSYEQYF. Here the CDR3 DNA reads TGTGCCAGCAGCTTATACAAGGGTTTCGAGAGGTCCTACGAGCAGTACTTC.

This clone was found once. V and J are TRBV7-8 and TRBJ1-1; 7 bases are a match to TRBD1. The CDR3 length is 18 residues. V shed 0 bases, J shed 1 base, and the junction held 11 bases outside the gene matches. Germline V gene lookup returns CDR1 SGHVS and CDR2 FQNEAQ. The CDR3 DNA sequence: TGTGCCAGCAGCTTAGCGGGGAATACCGGGACAGAGAACACTGAAGCTTTCTTT. It is translated as CASSLAGNTGTENTEAFF. Looking up the rest from reference TRBV7-8 and TRBJ1-1 gives the full variable domain: GAGVSQSPRYKVAKRGQDVALRCDPISGHVSLFWYQQALGQGPEFLTYFQNEAQLDKSGLPSDRFFAERPEGSVSTLKIQRTQQEDSAVYLCASSLAGNTGTENTEAFFGQGTRLTVV.